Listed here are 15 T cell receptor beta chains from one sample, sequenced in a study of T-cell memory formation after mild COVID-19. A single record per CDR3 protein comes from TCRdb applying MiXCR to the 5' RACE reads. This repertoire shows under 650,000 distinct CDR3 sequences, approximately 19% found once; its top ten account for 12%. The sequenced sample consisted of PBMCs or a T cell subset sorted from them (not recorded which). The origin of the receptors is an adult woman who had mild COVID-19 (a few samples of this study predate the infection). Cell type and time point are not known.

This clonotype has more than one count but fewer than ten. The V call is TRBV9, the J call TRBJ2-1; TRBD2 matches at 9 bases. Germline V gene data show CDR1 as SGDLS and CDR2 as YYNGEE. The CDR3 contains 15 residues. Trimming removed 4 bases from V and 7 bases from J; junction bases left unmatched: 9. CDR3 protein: CASSPSGRTGNEQFF. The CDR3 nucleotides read TGTGCCAGCAGCCCAAGCGGGAGGACGGGGAATGAGCAGTTCTTC.

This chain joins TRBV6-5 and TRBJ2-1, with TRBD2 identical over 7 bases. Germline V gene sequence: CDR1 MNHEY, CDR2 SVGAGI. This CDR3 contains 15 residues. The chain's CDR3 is CATRRGRSSYNEQFF. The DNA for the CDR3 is TGTGCTACCAGGCGGGGGAGGAGCTCCTACAATGAGCAGTTCTTC.

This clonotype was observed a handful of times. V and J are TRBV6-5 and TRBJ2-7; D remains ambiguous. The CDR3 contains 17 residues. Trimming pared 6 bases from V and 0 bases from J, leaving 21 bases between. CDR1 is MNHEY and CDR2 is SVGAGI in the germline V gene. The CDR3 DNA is TGTGCCAGCAGCCCGAACCGATTTCGACAATCCTCCTACGAGCAGTACTTC. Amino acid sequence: CASSPNRFRQSSYEQYF.

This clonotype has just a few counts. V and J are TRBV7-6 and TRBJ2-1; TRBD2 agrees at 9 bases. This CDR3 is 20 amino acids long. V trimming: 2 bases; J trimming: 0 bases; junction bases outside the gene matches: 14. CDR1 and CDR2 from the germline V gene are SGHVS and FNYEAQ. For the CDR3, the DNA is TGTGCCAGCAGCTTAATATCGCGGCTAGCGGGGTACAGCTCCTACAATGAGCAGTTCTTC. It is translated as CASSLISRLAGYSSYNEQFF.

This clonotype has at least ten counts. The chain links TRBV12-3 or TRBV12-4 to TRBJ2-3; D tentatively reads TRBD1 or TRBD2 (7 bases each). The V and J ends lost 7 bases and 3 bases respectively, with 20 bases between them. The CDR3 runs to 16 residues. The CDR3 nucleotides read TGTGCCAGCACCCCAGGGGGAGGGGGGCCTACAGATACGCAGTATTTT. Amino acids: CASTPGGGGPTDTQYF.

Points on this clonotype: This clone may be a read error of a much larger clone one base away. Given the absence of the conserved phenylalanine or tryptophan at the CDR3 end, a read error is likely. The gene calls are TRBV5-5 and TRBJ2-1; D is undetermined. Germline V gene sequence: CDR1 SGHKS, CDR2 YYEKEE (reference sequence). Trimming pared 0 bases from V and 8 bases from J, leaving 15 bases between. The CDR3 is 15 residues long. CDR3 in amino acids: CASSLVVGPQYEQFL. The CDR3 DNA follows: TGTGCCAGCAGCTTGGTCGTGGGCCCCCAGTATGAGCAGTTCTTA.

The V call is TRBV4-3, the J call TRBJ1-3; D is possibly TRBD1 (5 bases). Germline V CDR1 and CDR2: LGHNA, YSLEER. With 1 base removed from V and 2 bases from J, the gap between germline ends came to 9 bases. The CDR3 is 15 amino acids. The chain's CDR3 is CASSQGSGAGNTIYF. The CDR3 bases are TGCGCCAGCAGCCAAGGCTCGGGGGCTGGAAACACCATATATTTT.

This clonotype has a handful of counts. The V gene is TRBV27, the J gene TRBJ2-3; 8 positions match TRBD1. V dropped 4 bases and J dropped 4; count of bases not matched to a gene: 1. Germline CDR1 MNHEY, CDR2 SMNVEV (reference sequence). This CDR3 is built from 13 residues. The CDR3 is CASSSTGADTQYF. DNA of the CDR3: TGTGCCAGCAGTTCGACAGGGGCAGATACGCAGTATTTT.

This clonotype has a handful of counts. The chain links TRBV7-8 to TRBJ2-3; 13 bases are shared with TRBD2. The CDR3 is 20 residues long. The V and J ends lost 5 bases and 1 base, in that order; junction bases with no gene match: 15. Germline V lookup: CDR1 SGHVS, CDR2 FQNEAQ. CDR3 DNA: TGTGCCAGCAGCACGAGCCGCGGACTAGCGGGAGTGAGTGGCACAGATACGCAGTATTTT. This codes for CASSTSRGLAGVSGTDTQYF. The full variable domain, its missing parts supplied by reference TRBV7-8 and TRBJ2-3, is GAGVSQSPRYKVAKRGQDVALRCDPISGHVSLFWYQQALGQGPEFLTYFQNEAQLDKSGLPSDRFFAERPEGSVSTLKIQRTQQEDSAVYLCASSTSRGLAGVSGTDTQYFGPGTRLTVL.

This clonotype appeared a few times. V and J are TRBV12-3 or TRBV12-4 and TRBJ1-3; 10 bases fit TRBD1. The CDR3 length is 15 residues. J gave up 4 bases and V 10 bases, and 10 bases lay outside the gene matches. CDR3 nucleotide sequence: TGTGCCACTTGGGACAGGGGACTGACGGGAAACACCATATATTTT. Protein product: CATWDRGLTGNTIYF.

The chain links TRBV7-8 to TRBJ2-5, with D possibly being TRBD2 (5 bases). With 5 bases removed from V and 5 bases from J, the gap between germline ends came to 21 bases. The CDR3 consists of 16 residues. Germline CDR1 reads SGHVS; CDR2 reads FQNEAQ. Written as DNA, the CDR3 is TGTGCCAGCAGCCCGGTCTATCGGGGAATGGGGGAGACCCAGTACTTC. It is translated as CASSPVYRGMGETQYF. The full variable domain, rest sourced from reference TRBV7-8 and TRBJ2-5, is GAGVSQSPRYKVAKRGQDVALRCDPISGHVSLFWYQQALGQGPEFLTYFQNEAQLDKSGLPSDRFFAERPEGSVSTLKIQRTQQEDSAVYLCASSPVYRGMGETQYFGPGTRLLVL.

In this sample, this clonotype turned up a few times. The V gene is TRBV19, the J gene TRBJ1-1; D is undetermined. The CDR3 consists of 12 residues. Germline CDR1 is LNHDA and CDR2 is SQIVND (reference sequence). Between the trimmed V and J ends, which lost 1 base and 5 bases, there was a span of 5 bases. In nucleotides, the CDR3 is TGTGCCAGTAGTATAGGGTTAACTGAAGCTTTCTTT. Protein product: CASSIGLTEAFF. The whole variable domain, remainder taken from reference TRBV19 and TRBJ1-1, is DGGITQSPKYLFRKEGQNVTLSCEQNLNHDAMYWYRQDPGQGLRLIYYSQIVNDFQKGDIAEGYSVSREKKESFPLTVTSAQKNPTAFYLCASSIGLTEAFFGQGTRLTVV.

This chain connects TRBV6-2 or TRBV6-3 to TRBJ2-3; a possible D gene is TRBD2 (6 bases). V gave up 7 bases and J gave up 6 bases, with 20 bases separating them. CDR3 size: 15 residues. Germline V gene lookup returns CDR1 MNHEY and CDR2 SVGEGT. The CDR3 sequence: CASTVRGSWMDTQYF. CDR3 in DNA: TGTGCCAGCACTGTTCGGGGGTCCTGGATGGATACGCAGTATTTT.

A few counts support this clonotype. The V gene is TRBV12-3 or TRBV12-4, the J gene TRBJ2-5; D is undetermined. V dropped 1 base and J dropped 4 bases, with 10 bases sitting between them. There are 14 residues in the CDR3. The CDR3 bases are TGTGCCAGCAGTTTAGAAGTTACAAGAGAGACCCAGTACTTC. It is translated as CASSLEVTRETQYF.

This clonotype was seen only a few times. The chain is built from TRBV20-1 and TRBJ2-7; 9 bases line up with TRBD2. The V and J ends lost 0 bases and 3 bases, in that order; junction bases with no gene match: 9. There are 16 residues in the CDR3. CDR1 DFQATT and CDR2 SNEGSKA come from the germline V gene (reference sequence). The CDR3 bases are TGCAGTGCTAGAGAGCCGTCTAGCGGGGCCGGCTACGAGCAGTACTTC. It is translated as CSAREPSSGAGYEQYF.